The 22 T cell receptor beta chains below were found in one sample sequenced in a study of cytotoxic CD8 clonotypes in ibrutinib-treated CLL. The assay was immunoSEQ multiplex PCR, and TCRdb's table has in-frame clones only and misses some. The repertoire includes 45,000 to 55,000 clones, approximately 51% of them detected once, and 30% to 35% sits in the top ten. The material sequenced was PBMCs, taken after 12 months of ibrutinib treatment. The receptor set was obtained from a human donor with chronic lymphocytic leukemia.

The chain is built from TRBV6-6 and TRBJ2-7; D call uncertain. V lost 2 bases to trimming and J lost 4 bases, with 9 bases between them. From germline, CDR1 is MNHNY and CDR2 SVGAGI (reference sequence). The CDR3 spans 13 residues. CDR3: CASSYIDGYEQYF. DNA for the CDR3: TGTGCCAGCAGTTACATCGACGGGTACGAGCAGTACTTC.

The rearrangement links TRBV6-1 to TRBJ1-2; 9 positions match TRBD1. Trimming removed 6 bases from V and 7 bases from J; junction bases left unmatched: 3. The CDR3 is made up of 12 amino acids. Germline CDR1 is MNHNS and CDR2 is SASEGT. In nucleotides, the CDR3 is TGTGCCAGCAGCGGACAGGGGAGTGGCTACACCTTC. Translation gives CASSGQGSGYTF.

The genes are TRBV2 and TRBJ2-5; D gene unclear. V was trimmed by 2 bases and J by 0 bases, leaving 10 bases between them. The germline V gene encodes CDR1 SNHLY and CDR2 FYNNEI. This CDR3 spans 15 amino acids. The CDR3 region is CASSEQTQYQETQYF. For the CDR3, the DNA is TGTGCCAGCAGTGAACAGACTCAGTACCAAGAGACCCAGTACTTC.

This clone was found once. The rearrangement uses TRBV5-1 and TRBJ2-4; 8 bases map to TRBD1. The germline V gene encodes CDR1 SGHRS and CDR2 YFSETQ. V trimming: 2 bases; J trimming: 1 base; junction bases outside the gene matches: 5. This CDR3 spans 16 amino acids. CDR3 loop: CASSFSGGQAKNIQYF. CDR3 nucleotides: TGCGCCAGCAGCTTCTCAGGGGGCCAGGCCAAAAACATTCAGTACTTC.

The chain links TRBV2 to TRBJ2-7, with D tentatively TRBD1 (6 bases). The CDR3 covers 13 residues. Germline V gene sequence: CDR1 SNHLY, CDR2 FYNNEI. Deletions cut 4 bases from V and 2 bases from J, with 9 bases between. The CDR3 DNA is TGTGCCAGCAGTGGCCCAGGGGCCTACGAGCAGTACTTC. It codes for CASSGPGAYEQYF.

The rearrangement links TRBV4-2 to TRBJ2-5, with 14 positions matching TRBD2. The J segment lost 5 bases and the V segment lost 5 bases, leaving 4 bases of the junction unmatched. Germline values: CDR1 LGHNA, CDR2 YNFKEQ. CDR3 length: 15 residues. CDR3 in DNA: TGTGCCAGCAGCGCGGGACTAGCGGGAGTTGAGACCCAGTACTTC. This gives the protein CASSAGLAGVETQYF.

The V and J genes are TRBV11-1 and TRBJ2-2, with a tentative D call TRBD2 (5 bases). Germline V lookup: CDR1 SGHAT, CDR2 FQDESV (reference sequence). V lost 3 bases to trimming and J lost 4 bases, with 15 bases between them. The CDR3 totals 16 residues. CDR3 sequence (DNA): TGTGCCAGCAGCTTCGCGGACCCCGGAGGCACCGGGGAGCTGTTTTTT. This translates into CASSFADPGGTGELFF. The variable domain in full, with the rest retrieved from reference TRBV11-1 and TRBJ2-2, is EAEVAQSPRYKITEKSQAVAFWCDPISGHATLYWYRQILGQGPELLVQFQDESVVDDSQLPKDRFSAERLKGVDSTLKIQPAELGDSAMYLCASSFADPGGTGELFFGEGSRLTVL.

In its sample, this clone was seen a few times. The chain employs TRBV10-3 and TRBJ1-2, with TRBD1 as a possible D gene (5 bases). The CDR3 runs 11 residues. Germline CDR1 reads ENHRY; CDR2 reads SYGVKD. V was pared by 3 bases and J by 8 bases, with 7 bases between. CDR3 amino acids: CAISDGTGYTF. CDR3 in DNA: TGTGCCATCAGTGATGGGACGGGCTACACCTTC.

The V gene is TRBV6-1, the J gene TRBJ1-1; D is undetermined. The CDR3 spans 12 residues. V lost 4 bases, J lost 4 bases, and 7 bases lay in between. CDR1 and CDR2 (germline): MNHNS, SASEGT. CDR3 DNA: TGTGCCAGCAGTGTGAAAAGCACTGAAGCTTTCTTT. Translated: CASSVKSTEAFF.

V usage is TRBV10-3 and J usage is TRBJ2-2; D remains ambiguous. Trimming removed 7 bases at V and 0 bases at J, with 9 bases between. The CDR3 contains 14 residues. Germline assignment: CDR1 ENHRY and CDR2 SYGVKD. The CDR3 coding sequence is TGTGCCATCATCGCAGCCGCGAACACCGGGGAGCTGTTTTTT. This gives the protein CAIIAAANTGELFF.

This clone appeared a few times. The genes are TRBV7-8 and TRBJ1-5, with 7 bases aligning to TRBD1. Looked up from germline, CDR1 is SGHVS and CDR2 is FQNEAQ. J lost 0 bases, V lost 1 base, and 3 bases had no gene match. This CDR3 has 16 amino acids. The CDR3, as DNA: TGTGCCAGCAGCTTAGAGGGACAGAGTAGCAATCAGCCCCAGCATTTT. It codes for CASSLEGQSSNQPQHF. The full variable domain, rest sourced from reference TRBV7-8 and TRBJ1-5, is GAGVSQSPRYKVAKRGQDVALRCDPISGHVSLFWYQQALGQGPEFLTYFQNEAQLDKSGLPSDRFFAERPEGSVSTLKIQRTQQEDSAVYLCASSLEGQSSNQPQHFGDGTRLSIL.

The gene calls are TRBV27 and TRBJ1-1, with 10 bases lining up with TRBD1. Trimming took 6 bases from V and 4 from J; bases not matched to a gene: 8. CDR1 is MNHEY, CDR2 SMNVEV, per germline (reference sequence). The CDR3 runs to 15 residues. DNA of the CDR3: TGTGCCAGCAGCGCAAGACAGGGGGCGGGCACTGAAGCTTTCTTT. Protein: CASSARQGAGTEAFF.

The chain couples TRBV29-1 to TRBJ1-2; 8 bases line up with TRBD1. This CDR3 region has 14 residues. V shed 3 bases and J 2 bases; nucleotides not matched to a gene: 5. CDR1 SQVTM and CDR2 ANQGSEA come from the germline V gene. For the CDR3, the DNA is TGCAGCGTTGATATCCGGGACAGGAACTATGGCTACACCTTC. Translating gives CSVDIRDRNYGYTF.

The rearrangement joins TRBV19 to TRBJ2-1; 9 positions agree with TRBD1. V dropped 3 bases and J dropped 8; count of bases not matched to a gene: 11. This CDR3 is 16 amino acids long. Germline V gene lookup returns CDR1 LNHDA and CDR2 SQIVND (reference sequence). CDR3 residues: CASSIDRGTIRHEQFF. The CDR3 DNA sequence: TGTGCCAGTAGTATTGACAGGGGGACGATACGGCATGAGCAGTTCTTC.

This clone showed up many times. This chain uses TRBV6-6 with TRBJ2-4, with a weak D call TRBD1 (6 bases). Germline CDR1 is MNHNY and CDR2 is SVGAGI (reference sequence). The V end lost 7 bases, the J end lost 14 bases, and 18 bases lay between the germline ends. This CDR3 has 12 residues. The CDR3 DNA reads as TGTGCCAGCACCTCCGGACAGCGTATGAAGTACTTC. Translation gives CASTSGQRMKYF.

The rearrangement uses TRBV28 and TRBJ2-7, with 8 bases matching TRBD2. CDR1 is MDHEN and CDR2 is SYDVKM in the germline V gene. The CDR3 is made up of 14 amino acids. V dropped 4 bases and J dropped 1; count of bases not matched to a gene: 3. The CDR3 region is CASSSGGRSYEQYF. CDR3 DNA: TGTGCCAGCAGTTCGGGGGGGAGGTCCTACGAGCAGTACTTC.

Concerning this clone itself: The same CDR3 can be traced to other DNA sequences in this sample. The rearrangement joins TRBV5-1 to TRBJ1-1, with no clear D. The germline V gene has CDR1 SGHRS and CDR2 YFSETQ. The CDR3 has 14 amino acids. The ends were cut back, 0 bases at V and 0 bases at J, with 6 bases in the middle. CDR3 residues: CASSLGRLNTEAFF. CDR3 in DNA: TGCGCCAGCAGCTTGGGCAGGTTGAACACTGAAGCTTTCTTT.

At least ten counts were recorded for this clone. This chain joins TRBV7-9 and TRBJ1-2; 8 bases map to TRBD1. Per the germline V gene, CDR1 is SEHNR and CDR2 is FQNEAQ (reference sequence). This CDR3 comprises 14 residues. Trimming at V came to 5 bases and at J to 8 bases, leaving 10 bases not matched to a gene. CDR3 bases: TGTGCCAGCAGCCGGACAGGGTTTGGGCAGGGCTACACCTTC. Its translation: CASSRTGFGQGYTF.

The rearrangement uses TRBV7-8 and TRBJ2-7; D might be TRBD2 (6 bases). This CDR3 is built from 14 residues. Germline V CDR1 and CDR2: SGHVS, FQNEAQ. The germline V and J ends were trimmed by 5 bases and 0 bases, with 11 bases remaining between them. CDR3 sequence: CASSPWGDSYEQYF. In nucleotides, the CDR3 is TGTGCCAGCAGCCCCTGGGGGGACTCCTACGAGCAGTACTTC. Full variable domain (missing parts from reference TRBV7-8 and TRBJ2-7): GAGVSQSPRYKVAKRGQDVALRCDPISGHVSLFWYQQALGQGPEFLTYFQNEAQLDKSGLPSDRFFAERPEGSVSTLKIQRTQQEDSAVYLCASSPWGDSYEQYFGPGTRLTVT.

This clone showed up just a few times. The V gene is TRBV6-6, the J gene TRBJ1-2, with 9 bases fitting TRBD1. V lost 6 bases and J lost 5; bases outside the gene matches: 4. The CDR3 totals 13 residues. Germline values: CDR1 MNHNY, CDR2 SVGAGI (reference sequence). The CDR3 DNA reads TGTGCCAGCAGCTTGACAGGGGGGTATGGCTACACCTTC. Residues: CASSLTGGYGYTF.

The V and J genes are TRBV15 and TRBJ1-5; 9 bases line up with TRBD1. Germline trimming cut 1 base from V and 3 bases from J; bases unmatched to any gene: 7. CDR1 is LNHNV, CDR2 YYDKDF, per germline (reference sequence). This CDR3 is 17 amino acids long. In DNA, the CDR3 is TGTGCCACCAGCAGAGTGGGGGACAGGGCTTACAATCAGCCCCAGCATTTT. Translating gives CATSRVGDRAYNQPQHF. Full variable domain (outside the CDR3, taken from reference TRBV15 and TRBJ1-5): DAMVIQNPRYQVTQFGKPVTLSCSQTLNHNVMYWYQQKSSQAPKLLFHYYDKDFNNEADTPDNFQSRRPNTSFCFLDIRSPGLGDTAMYLCATSRVGDRAYNQPQHFGDGTRLSIL.

The rearrangement joins TRBV28 to TRBJ2-7; maybe TRBD2 (5 bases). From germline, CDR1 is MDHEN and CDR2 SYDVKM. V dropped 5 bases and J dropped 3 bases, with 14 bases sitting between them. CDR3 length: 14 residues. Written as DNA, the CDR3 is TGTGCCAGCAGTAACATAGCGCAGAACTACGAGCAGTACTTC. Protein: CASSNIAQNYEQYF.